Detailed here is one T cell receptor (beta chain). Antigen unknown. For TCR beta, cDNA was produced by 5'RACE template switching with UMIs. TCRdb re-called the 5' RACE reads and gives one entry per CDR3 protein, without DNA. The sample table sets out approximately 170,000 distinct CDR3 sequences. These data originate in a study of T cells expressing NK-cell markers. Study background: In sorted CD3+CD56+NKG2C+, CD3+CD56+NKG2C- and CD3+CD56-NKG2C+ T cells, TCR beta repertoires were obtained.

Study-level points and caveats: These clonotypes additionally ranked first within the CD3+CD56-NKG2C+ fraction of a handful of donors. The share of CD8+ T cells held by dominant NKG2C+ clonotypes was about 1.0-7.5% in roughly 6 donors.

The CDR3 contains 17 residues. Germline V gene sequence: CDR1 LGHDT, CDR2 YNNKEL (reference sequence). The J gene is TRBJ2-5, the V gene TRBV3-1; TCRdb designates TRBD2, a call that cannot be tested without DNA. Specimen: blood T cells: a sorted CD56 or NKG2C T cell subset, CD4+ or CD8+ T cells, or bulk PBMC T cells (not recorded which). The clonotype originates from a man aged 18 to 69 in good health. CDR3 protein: CASSFRTSGGPQETQYF.